The 31 T cell receptor beta chains presented below share a single source sample, sequenced in a study of T cell repertoires in ileal Crohn's disease. Assay used: immunoSEQ multiplex PCR; TCRdb lists only in-frame clones, some missing. The data contain some 28,000 clones, around 80% of them singletons. The sequenced material came from ileal tissue. The receptors originated from an adult with Crohn's disease.

The chain employs TRBV5-1 and TRBJ1-2; D remains ambiguous. V was pared by 1 base and J by 5 bases, with 21 bases between. The CDR3 has 17 residues. Germline V lookup: CDR1 SGHRS, CDR2 YFSETQ. The CDR3 region is CASSLWADDPPTYGYTF. The CDR3 nucleotides read TGCGCCAGCAGCTTGTGGGCAGACGACCCCCCTACTTATGGCTACACCTTC.

This clone was observed a few times. As DNA, the CDR3 is TGTGCCACCAGCAGAGATATCGGGCTAGCGGGAGAAGGCGAGCAGTACTTC. This sequence encodes CATSRDIGLAGEGEQYF. This chain links TRBV15 with TRBJ2-7, with 10 bases identical to TRBD2. Germline V CDR1 and CDR2: LNHNV, YYDKDF (reference sequence). The junction had 11 bases not matched to a gene; V was cut back by 0 bases and J by 6 bases. The CDR3 covers 17 residues.

This rearrangement joins TRBV2 to TRBJ2-7; 7 nucleotides agree with TRBD1. From germline, CDR1 is SNHLY and CDR2 FYNNEI. Trimming at V came to 5 bases and at J to 5 bases, leaving 12 bases not matched to a gene. This CDR3 has 15 amino acids. CDR3 sequence: CASSNPGQLADEQYF. In DNA, the CDR3 is TGTGCCAGCAGTAATCCGGGACAGTTAGCTGACGAGCAGTACTTC.

Concerning this clone itself: The sample carries other DNA sequences with the same CDR3. The chain is built from TRBV9 and TRBJ2-1, with TRBD1 matching over 7 bases. The trim removed 4 bases at V and 2 bases at J, leaving 3 bases unmatched. CDR3 length: 14 residues. Germline CDR1 SGDLS, CDR2 YYNGEE. The CDR3 DNA reads TGTGCCAGCAGCACAGGACAGGCCTACAATGAGCAGTTCTTC. Its translation is CASSTGQAYNEQFF.

V gene TRBV5-4 combines with J gene TRBJ1-2, with no clear D. CDR3 length: 12 amino acids. Trimming pared 0 bases from V and 4 bases from J, leaving 4 bases between. The germline gives CDR1 SGHNT, CDR2 YYREEE (reference sequence). DNA of the CDR3: TGTGCCAGCAGCTTGGACGGCTATGGCTACACCTTC. This translates into CASSLDGYGYTF.

This clone was seen more than once but under ten times. The rearrangement uses TRBV5-1 and TRBJ2-5; possible D gene TRBD2, 7 bases. The CDR3 runs 15 residues. Per the germline V gene, CDR1 is SGHRS and CDR2 is YFSETQ. Trimming took off 4 bases at V and 0 bases at J, with 13 bases between the two ends. Written as DNA, the CDR3 is TGCGCCAGCAGCCCTCGGGGGGCGTACCAAGAGACCCAGTACTTC. It codes for CASSPRGAYQETQYF.

The rearrangement joins TRBV6-1 to TRBJ1-6; weak D call: TRBD1 (5 bases). Germline V gene sequence: CDR1 MNHNS, CDR2 SASEGT. CDR3 length equals 15 residues. V lost 5 bases to trimming and J lost 8 bases, with 16 bases between them. The DNA of the CDR3 is TGTGCCAGCAGTCTCAGCGGGGGATATCATTCACCCCTCCACTTT. It is translated as CASSLSGGYHSPLHF.

J is TRBJ2-1 and V is TRBV19; 7 bases agree with TRBD2. The V segment lost 8 bases and the J segment 8 bases; nucleotides outside the gene matches: 12. The CDR3 runs to 14 residues. Per the germline V gene, CDR1 is LNHDA and CDR2 is SQIVND (reference sequence). This CDR3 is CASAQWDYSDEQFF. The CDR3 DNA sequence: TGTGCCAGTGCCCAGTGGGACTATTCCGATGAGCAGTTCTTC. Using reference TRBV19 and TRBJ2-1 for the parts outside the CDR3, the full variable domain is DGGITQSPKYLFRKEGQNVTLSCEQNLNHDAMYWYRQDPGQGLRLIYYSQIVNDFQKGDIAEGYSVSREKKESFPLTVTSAQKNPTAFYLCASAQWDYSDEQFFGPGTRLTVL.

The chain carries TRBV5-8 and TRBJ1-1; D unresolved. The CDR3 loop spans 15 amino acids. The germline CDR1 and CDR2 sequences are SGHTS and YDEGEE. The V end lost 1 base, the J end lost 6 bases, and 16 bases lay between the germline ends. CDR3 in DNA: TGTGCCAGCAGCTTGAGATGGAGGTGGGCCCCTGAAGCTTTCTTT. This translates into CASSLRWRWAPEAFF.

Only one count was recorded for this clone. J is TRBJ2-6 and V is TRBV10-3; no reliable D call. CDR3 length equals 15 residues. CDR1 and CDR2 from the germline V gene are ENHRY and SYGVKD. V was pared by 4 bases and J by 2 bases, with 9 bases between. CDR3 sequence (DNA): TGTGCCATCAGTGCCTCTGTCCCTGGGGCCAACGTCCTGACTTTC. As protein: CAISASVPGANVLTF.

The chain combines TRBV7-3 with TRBJ2-7; 10 bases are a match to TRBD2. The CDR3 spans 15 residues. The germline V gene has CDR1 SGHTA and CDR2 FQGTGA. J was trimmed by 1 base and V by 3 bases; bases with no gene match: 3. The CDR3 DNA is TGTGCCAGCAGCTTGGTAGCGGGAGGTTCCTACGAGCAGTACTTC. Translation gives CASSLVAGGSYEQYF.

The chain links TRBV7-9 to TRBJ2-7; possible D gene TRBD1, 6 bases. With 5 bases removed from V and 6 bases from J, the gap between germline ends came to 14 bases. Germline CDR1 reads SEHNR; CDR2 reads FQNEAQ (reference sequence). CDR3 size: 13 residues. Here the CDR3 reads CASSDTLGGEQYF. CDR3 DNA: TGTGCCAGCAGCGACACCCTAGGGGGCGAGCAGTACTTC.

The chain carries TRBV2 and TRBJ2-5, with D possibly being TRBD1 (5 bases). Trimming took 6 bases from V and 5 from J, leaving 16 bases between them. CDR1 SNHLY and CDR2 FYNNEI come from the germline V gene. The CDR3 runs to 14 residues. CDR3 DNA sequence: TGTGCCAGCAGGGCGGACAATGCCAAGGAGACCCAGTACTTC. Translating it yields CASRADNAKETQYF. Using reference TRBV2 and TRBJ2-5 for the parts outside the CDR3, the full variable domain is EPEVTQTPSHQVTQMGQEVILRCVPISNHLYFYWYRQILGQKVEFLVSFYNNEISEKSEIFDDQFSVERPDGSNFTLKIRSTKLEDSAMYFCASRADNAKETQYFGPGTRLLVL.

The chain has TRBV6-1 and TRBJ2-1, with TRBD1 matching 9 bases. V shed 3 bases, J shed 4 bases, and the junction held 4 bases outside the gene matches. CDR3 size: 15 residues. Germline CDR1 and CDR2: MNHNS and SASEGT. The CDR3 coding sequence is TGTGCCAGCAGTGACGGGACAGGGACATACAATGAGCAGTTCTTC. Translation: CASSDGTGTYNEQFF.

This clone is deemed medium-sized. The chain employs TRBV21-1 and TRBJ1-2; the table names TRBD1, a call not compared with the DNA. TRBV21-1 is designated a pseudogene. This CDR3 region has 15 residues. CDR3 protein: CASKEGVPRNYGYTF. CDR3 nucleotides: TGTGCCAGCAAGGAAGGGGTCCCTCGCAACTATGGCTACACCTTC.

The chain links TRBV6-5 to TRBJ2-7, with D possibly being TRBD2 (5 bases). Germline V CDR1 and CDR2: MNHEY, SVGAGI. This CDR3 has 13 amino acids. With 7 bases removed from V and 4 bases from J, the gap between germline ends came to 14 bases. CDR3 residues: CASMKRTGYEQYF. CDR3 nucleotides: TGTGCCAGCATGAAGCGGACGGGGTACGAGCAGTACTTC.

This clone was picked up one time. This sequence joins TRBV6-6 and TRBJ2-5, with D perhaps matching TRBD2 (5 bases). CDR1 and CDR2 from the germline V gene are MNHNY and SVGAGI (reference sequence). V lost 8 bases, J lost 5 bases, and 21 bases lay in between. The CDR3 length is 15 residues. In DNA form, the CDR3 reads TGTGCCAGCCAACTTGCTGCCGGATGGGAGGAGACCCAGTACTTC. Translated, it gives CASQLAAGWEETQYF.

The chain has TRBV19 and TRBJ2-1; D is perhaps TRBD2 (5 bases). Germline V lookup: CDR1 LNHDA, CDR2 SQIVND (reference sequence). Trimming took off 5 bases at V and 6 bases at J, with 14 bases between the two ends. This CDR3 is built from 14 residues. CDR3 sequence (DNA): TGTGCCAGTAGTTCACGGAGGACGGTCAATGAGCAGTTCTTC. This encodes CASSSRRTVNEQFF.

The rearrangement joins TRBV6-5 to TRBJ2-1; D perhaps matches TRBD2 (5 bases). The CDR3 has 13 residues. V was clipped by 2 bases and J by 8 bases, with 10 bases between them. CDR1 MNHEY and CDR2 SVGAGI come from the germline V gene. Here the CDR3 DNA reads TGTGCCAGCAGTTACAGGGAGACACATGAGCAGTTCTTC. Translated, it gives CASSYRETHEQFF.

This clone has only a few counts. The chain recombines TRBV15 with TRBJ2-7; the match to TRBD1 covers 7 bases. Trimming cost V 1 base and J 2 bases; bases outside gene matches: 5. CDR1 LNHNV and CDR2 YYDKDF come from the germline V gene (reference sequence). The CDR3 is 15 amino acids. Here the CDR3 reads CATSRGGTGAYEQYF. Written as DNA, the CDR3 is TGTGCCACCAGCAGAGGAGGTACAGGGGCCTACGAGCAGTACTTC.

The chain links TRBV18 to TRBJ2-1; 13 bases map to TRBD2. CDR1 is KGHSH, CDR2 LQKENI, per germline. CDR3 length: 16 amino acids. V shed 4 bases and J 0 bases; nucleotides not matched to a gene: 0. DNA of the CDR3: TGTGCCAGCTCACGACTAGCGGGAGGCTCCTACAATGAGCAGTTCTTC. Amino acid sequence: CASSRLAGGSYNEQFF.

The rearrangement links TRBV11-2 to TRBJ2-1; no clear D gene. Trimming left V 1 base short and J 5 bases short, with 6 bases between. Germline V gene sequence: CDR1 SGHAT, CDR2 FQNNGV. The CDR3 sequence is 13 residues long. CDR3 bases: TGTGCCAGCAGCTTAGGGCAGAACAATGAGCAGTTCTTC. Its protein is CASSLGQNNEQFF. The complete variable domain, with remaining parts taken from reference TRBV11-2 and TRBJ2-1, reads EAGVAQSPRYKIIEKRQSVAFWCNPISGHATLYWYQQILGQGPKLLIQFQNNGVVDDSQLPKDRFSAERLKGVDSTLKIQPAKLEDSAVYLCASSLGQNNEQFFGPGTRLTVL.

The chain carries TRBV18 and TRBJ2-2; D is uncertain. The V gene lost 6 bases and the J gene lost 3 bases, with 14 bases spanning the gap. CDR3 length: 15 residues. Germline V gene data show CDR1 as KGHSH and CDR2 as LQKENI. The CDR3 loop is CASSPDHADTGELFF. The CDR3 DNA follows: TGTGCCAGCTCCCCGGATCATGCGGACACCGGGGAGCTGTTTTTT.

The chain combines TRBV2 with TRBJ1-6, with 10 bases lining up with TRBD1. Trimming took 6 bases from V and 11 from J; bases not matched to a gene: 10. The CDR3 covers 15 residues. In germline, CDR1 is SNHLY, CDR2 FYNNEI. The CDR3 region is CASRDTTGGSPPLHF. The CDR3 coding sequence is TGTGCCAGCAGGGACACGACAGGGGGCTCGCCACCCCTCCACTTT.

This sequence joins TRBV28 and TRBJ2-3; 7 bases match TRBD2. Germline V gene data show CDR1 as MDHEN and CDR2 as SYDVKM. The trim removed 1 base at V and 3 bases at J, leaving 16 bases unmatched. The CDR3 has 19 residues. CDR3 region: CASSLSKAGWEGRTDTQYF. The DNA for the CDR3 is TGTGCCAGCAGTTTATCAAAGGCAGGGTGGGAGGGCCGGACAGATACGCAGTATTTT.

This chain joins TRBV27 and TRBJ1-2, with 11 bases fitting TRBD1. Per the germline V gene, CDR1 is MNHEY and CDR2 is SMNVEV (reference sequence). This CDR3 contains 16 residues. The V segment lost 6 bases and the J segment 8 bases; nucleotides outside the gene matches: 14. CDR3 coding DNA: TGTGCCAGCAGATGGACAGGGGGCAAGCGTATGGGAGGCTACACCTTC. The encoded protein is CASRWTGGKRMGGYTF.

By its share, this clone is large. This rearrangement joins TRBV9 to TRBJ2-2; D unclear. Trimming took 9 bases from V and 5 from J, leaving 11 bases between them. The CDR3 covers 12 residues. Per the germline V gene, CDR1 is SGDLS and CDR2 is YYNGEE. The chain's CDR3 is CATSAKTGELFF. As DNA, the CDR3 is TGTGCCACAAGCGCCAAAACCGGGGAGCTGTTTTTT.

V and J are TRBV10-1 and TRBJ1-1; the match to TRBD1 covers 7 bases. Germline CDR1 reads WNHNN; CDR2 reads SYGVQD (reference sequence). The ends lost 5 bases at V and 1 base at J; junction bases unmatched: 7. This CDR3 spans 15 amino acids. This CDR3 reads CASSLPGGGNTEAFF. CDR3 in DNA: TGCGCCAGCAGTCTCCCAGGGGGAGGGAACACTGAAGCTTTCTTT.

In this sample, this clone turned up a few times. V and J are TRBV7-2 and TRBJ1-2; D gene ambiguous. In germline, CDR1 is SGHTA, CDR2 FQGNSA. V shed 5 bases and J shed 4 bases, with 8 bases lying between them. The CDR3 extends over 12 amino acids. CDR3 sequence reads: CASSLSFYGYTF. The CDR3 region has the DNA TGTGCCAGCAGCCTAAGCTTCTATGGCTACACCTTC.

The V and J genes are TRBV7-9 and TRBJ1-2; a weak D match, TRBD1 (5 bases). Germline V CDR1 and CDR2: SEHNR, FQNEAQ (reference sequence). The CDR3 has 15 amino acids. V lost 8 bases and J 4 bases, leaving 20 bases between the germline ends. The DNA of the CDR3 is TGTGCCAGCCGGCGTTTAGACAGCGTTCCCTATGGCTACACCTTC. It is translated as CASRRLDSVPYGYTF.

This CDR3 reads CASRRDSQETQYF. CDR3 sequence (DNA): TGTGCCAGCAGACGGGACAGTCAAGAGACCCAGTACTTC. V is TRBV7-9 and J is TRBJ2-5; 7 nucleotides agree with TRBD1. Trimming took 6 bases from V and 2 from J; bases not matched to a gene: 3. Germline CDR1 is SEHNR and CDR2 is FQNEAQ (reference sequence). The CDR3 consists of 13 residues.